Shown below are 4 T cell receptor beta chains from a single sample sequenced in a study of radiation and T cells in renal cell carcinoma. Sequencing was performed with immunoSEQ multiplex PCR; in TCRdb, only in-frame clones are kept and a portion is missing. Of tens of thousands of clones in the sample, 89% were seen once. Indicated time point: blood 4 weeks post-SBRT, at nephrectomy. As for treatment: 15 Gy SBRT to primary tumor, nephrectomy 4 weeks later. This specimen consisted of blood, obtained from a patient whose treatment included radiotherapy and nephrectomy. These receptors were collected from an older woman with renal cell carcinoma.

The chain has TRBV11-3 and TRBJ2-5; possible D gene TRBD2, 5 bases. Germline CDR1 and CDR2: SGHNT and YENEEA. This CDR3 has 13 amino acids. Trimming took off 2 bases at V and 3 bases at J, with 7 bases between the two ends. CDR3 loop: CASSLRGEETQYF. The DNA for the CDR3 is TGTGCCAGCAGCTTACGGGGTGAAGAGACCCAGTACTTC. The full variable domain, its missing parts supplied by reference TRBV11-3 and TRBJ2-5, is EAGVVQSPRYKIIEKKQPVAFWCNPISGHNTLYWYLQNLGQGPELLIRYENEEAVDDSQLPKDRFSAERLKGVDSTLKIQPAELGDSAVYLCASSLRGEETQYFGPGTRLLVL.

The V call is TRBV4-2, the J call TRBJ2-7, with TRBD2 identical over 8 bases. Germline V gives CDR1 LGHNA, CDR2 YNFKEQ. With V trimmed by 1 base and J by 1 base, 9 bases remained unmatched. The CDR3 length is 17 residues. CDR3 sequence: CASSQGGNSGVSYEQYF. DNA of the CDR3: TGTGCCAGCAGCCAAGGGGGAAATAGCGGGGTATCCTACGAGCAGTACTTC.

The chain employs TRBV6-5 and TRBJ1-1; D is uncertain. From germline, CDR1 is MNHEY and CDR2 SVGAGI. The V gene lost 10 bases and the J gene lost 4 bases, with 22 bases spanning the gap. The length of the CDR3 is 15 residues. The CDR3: CATSWGGGIGTEAFF. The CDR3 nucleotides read TGTGCCACTTCTTGGGGAGGAGGGATAGGCACTGAAGCTTTCTTT.

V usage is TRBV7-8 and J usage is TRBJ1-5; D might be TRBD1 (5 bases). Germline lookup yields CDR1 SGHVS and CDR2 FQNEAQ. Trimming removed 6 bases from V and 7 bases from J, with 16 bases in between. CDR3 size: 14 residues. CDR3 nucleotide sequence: TGTGCCAGCAGAGGAGGCAGGGAGGGCCAGCCCCAGCATTTT. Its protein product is CASRGGREGQPQHF.